This TCR beta chain was obtained from a study of T cell responses to AZD1222 COVID-19 vaccine. Looking at the study overall: Second-dose intervals of approximately 4 or approximately 12 weeks were pooled. Study-level points and caveats: Baseline antibody screening turned up just a handful of seropositive AZD1222 recipients.

V was pared by 6 bases and J by 0 bases, with 5 bases of the junction left unmatched. CDR3 length: 18 amino acids. CDR1 and CDR2 (germline): SGHRS, YFSETQ. TCRdb's copy holds only in-frame clones and misses some; the assay was immunoSEQ multiplex PCR. The table lists fewer than 200,000 clones, about 92% of them singletons. Concerning this clone: Its target is unknown.

This receptor was obtained from an adult in good health. Specimen: peripheral blood, collected on day 0 of AZD1222 vaccination. The J gene is TRBJ2-2, the V gene TRBV5-1; 16 nucleotides agree with TRBD2. The CDR3 loop reads CASTPGLAGGPNTGELFF. CDR3 bases: TGCGCCAGCACCCCGGGACTAGCGGGAGGGCCGAACACCGGGGAGCTGTTTTTT.